These 23 T cell receptor beta chains came from one sample sequenced in a study of cytotoxic CD8 clonotypes in ibrutinib-treated CLL. The protocol was immunoSEQ multiplex PCR, while the TCRdb copy is restricted to in-frame clones and leaves out a portion. Here the sample spans approximately 80,000 clones, 86% being singletons. The sequenced sample was PBMCs, obtained before ibrutinib treatment. The receptors derive from a human donor with chronic lymphocytic leukemia.

V is TRBV7-2 and J is TRBJ1-2, with 7 positions matching TRBD1. Germline CDR1 is SGHTA and CDR2 is FQGNSA. This CDR3 is 12 amino acids long. With 3 bases clipped from V and 6 bases from J, the junction kept 1 base outside the gene matches. The CDR3 loop is CASSFDRDGYTF. In nucleotides, the CDR3 is TGTGCCAGCAGCTTTGACAGGGATGGCTACACCTTC.

The chain links TRBV5-4 to TRBJ1-2; D unresolved. V dropped 4 bases and J dropped 4 bases, with 8 bases sitting between them. Germline values: CDR1 SGHNT, CDR2 YYREEE (reference sequence). This CDR3 region has 12 residues. CDR3 sequence (DNA): TGTGCCAGCAGCGCGTGGGGCTATGGCTACACCTTC. It translates to CASSAWGYGYTF.

The CDR3 loop is CASSTGTGNYGYTF. CDR3 DNA: TGTGCCAGCAGTACCGGGACAGGGAACTATGGCTACACCTTC. The chain couples TRBV11-2 to TRBJ1-2, with 9 bases matching TRBD1. This CDR3 has 14 amino acids. The J segment lost 2 bases and the V segment lost 6 bases, leaving 4 bases of the junction unmatched. Germline V gives CDR1 SGHAT, CDR2 FQNNGV.

The sample holds one count of this clone. V and J are TRBV29-1 and TRBJ2-7, with D possibly being TRBD1 or TRBD2 (5 bases each). V was pared by 7 bases and J by 3 bases, with 13 bases between. Looked up from germline, CDR1 is SQVTM and CDR2 is ANQGSEA. The CDR3 has 12 residues. CDR3 coding DNA: TGCAGCGCCCGGGACGGGAACTACGAGCAGTACTTC. Translated: CSARDGNYEQYF.

V usage is TRBV19 and J usage is TRBJ2-7; weak D call: TRBD2 (6 bases). CDR3 size: 13 residues. Germline CDR1 and CDR2: LNHDA and SQIVND (reference sequence). Trimming removed 6 bases from V and 0 bases from J, with 9 bases in between. The CDR3: CASSGSTSYEQYF. The CDR3 bases are TGTGCCAGTAGCGGGAGCACCTCCTACGAGCAGTACTTC. Based on the CDR3 plus reference TRBV19 and TRBJ2-7, the full variable domain is DGGITQSPKYLFRKEGQNVTLSCEQNLNHDAMYWYRQDPGQGLRLIYYSQIVNDFQKGDIAEGYSVSREKKESFPLTVTSAQKNPTAFYLCASSGSTSYEQYFGPGTRLTVT.

The V call is TRBV7-3, the J call TRBJ1-2, with 9 positions matching TRBD1. The CDR3 contains 13 residues. Germline CDR1 is SGHTA and CDR2 is FQGTGA. V dropped 5 bases and J dropped 5; count of bases not matched to a gene: 3. The CDR3 loop reads CASSPGTGYGYTF. CDR3 in DNA: TGTGCCAGCAGCCCCGGGACAGGGTATGGCTACACCTTC.

This rearrangement joins TRBV18 to TRBJ2-7, with D tentatively TRBD1 (6 bases). The CDR3 is made up of 16 amino acids. Germline values: CDR1 KGHSH, CDR2 LQKENI. Trimming shortened V by 0 bases and J by 2 bases, and 14 bases separated the two germline ends. The CDR3 protein is CASSPPSTGQTYEQYF. CDR3 DNA: TGTGCCAGCTCACCACCTAGTACAGGGCAAACCTACGAGCAGTACTTC.

V gene TRBV2 combines with J gene TRBJ2-7, with a tentative D call TRBD1 (6 bases). Germline V gene data show CDR1 as SNHLY and CDR2 as FYNNEI. The V end lost 4 bases, the J end lost 4 bases, and 11 bases lay between the germline ends. CDR3 length: 13 residues. The CDR3 spells CASSVGQIYEQYF. Written as DNA, the CDR3 is TGTGCCAGCAGTGTCGGACAGATTTACGAGCAGTACTTC.

The rearrangement joins TRBV7-9 to TRBJ2-1, with TRBD2 as a possible D gene (7 bases). Germline V gene sequence: CDR1 SEHNR, CDR2 FQNEAQ (reference sequence). The V and J ends lost 5 bases and 7 bases respectively, with 21 bases between them. This CDR3 comprises 16 residues. CDR3 nucleotides: TGTGCCAGCAGCCTCACTGGGGGGGGCCCCGTGAATGAGCAGTTCTTC. Translated, it gives CASSLTGGGPVNEQFF.

This chain joins TRBV28 and TRBJ2-5, with 11 bases that match TRBD1. This CDR3 has 15 amino acids. Germline values: CDR1 MDHEN, CDR2 SYDVKM. V lost 6 bases and J lost 5; bases outside the gene matches: 8. The CDR3 DNA reads TGTGCCAGCAGCTCAGGACAGGGGGCGCAGGAGACCCAGTACTTC. Its protein product is CASSSGQGAQETQYF. The full variable domain, in which reference TRBV28 and TRBJ2-5 provide the parts outside the CDR3, is DVKVTQSSRYLVKRTGEKVFLECVQDMDHENMFWYRQDPGLGLRLIYFSYDVKMKEKGDIPEGYSVSREKKERFSLILESASTNQTSMYLCASSSGQGAQETQYFGPGTRLLVL.

The chain joins TRBV11-2 to TRBJ2-7; the D gene is possibly TRBD1 (5 bases). CDR3 length: 14 residues. Germline V gives CDR1 SGHAT, CDR2 FQNNGV. The ends were cut back, 5 bases at V and 2 bases at J, with 13 bases in the middle. The CDR3: CASSDRLATYEQYF. CDR3 coding DNA: TGTGCCAGCAGCGACAGACTGGCAACCTACGAGCAGTACTTC.

V and J are TRBV19 and TRBJ2-4; 10 bases map to TRBD2. The length of the CDR3 is 13 residues. Germline-derived CDR1 and CDR2 are LNHDA and SQIVND (reference sequence). V was pared by 4 bases and J by 9 bases, with 3 bases of the junction left unmatched. This CDR3 is CASSTQREGIQYF. In DNA, the CDR3 is TGTGCCAGTAGTACCCAGCGGGAGGGCATTCAGTACTTC.

J is TRBJ2-1 and V is TRBV4-1; 7 bases match TRBD2. The V segment lost 4 bases and the J segment 0 bases; nucleotides outside the gene matches: 3. Looked up from germline, CDR1 is MGHRA and CDR2 is YSYEKL. This CDR3 comprises 15 residues. The CDR3 DNA reads TGCGCCAGCAGCCGCGGCGGGAGCTCCTACAATGAGCAGTTCTTC. It yields the protein CASSRGGSSYNEQFF.

The chain has TRBV14 and TRBJ1-1, with 11 bases aligning to TRBD1. The CDR3 has 14 residues. V lost 7 bases and J lost 4; bases outside the gene matches: 5. Germline V CDR1 and CDR2: SGHDN, FVKESK. In DNA form, the CDR3 reads TGTGCCAGCACCCGGACAGGGGGCTTCACTGAAGCTTTCTTT. This translates into CASTRTGGFTEAFF.

This clone was seen a single time. At one end the junction does not follow the germline gene, possibly because of a read error. The V call is TRBV5-1, the J call TRBJ1-1; TRBD1 aligns across 7 bases. This CDR3 is 14 amino acids long. From germline, CDR1 is SGHRS and CDR2 YFSETQ. The chain's CDR3 is CASNLDRPNTEAFF. The CDR3 DNA reads as TGCGCCAGCAACTTGGACAGGCCCAACACTGAAGCTTTCTTT.

This clone came up once. The genes are TRBV13 and TRBJ1-5; no reliable D call. The CDR3 extends over 12 amino acids. From germline, CDR1 is PRHDT and CDR2 FYEKMQ (reference sequence). V was shortened by 5 bases and J by 9 bases, with 11 bases between the two germline ends. CDR3 in amino acids: CASSLRLGPQHF. CDR3 bases: TGTGCCAGCAGCCTACGCCTCGGGCCCCAGCATTTT.

Here the CDR3 DNA reads TGCGCCAGCAGCCAAGCGGGATTCGGGGGCAGGGCGCCGATCAAGTTCTACGAGCAGTACTTC. It encodes CASSQAGFGGRAPIKFYEQYF. The rearrangement uses TRBV4-1 and TRBJ2-7, with D possibly being TRBD1 or TRBD2 (6 bases each). The V gene's germline CDR1 is MGHRA and CDR2 YSYEKL. CDR3 length: 21 amino acids. Trimming stripped 1 base from V and 3 bases from J, with 31 bases between.

The chain joins TRBV27 to TRBJ2-7; D may be TRBD1 or TRBD2 (5 bases each). Trimming stripped 2 bases from V and 0 bases from J, with 11 bases between. The CDR3 consists of 15 residues. Per the germline V gene, CDR1 is MNHEY and CDR2 is SMNVEV (reference sequence). For the CDR3, the DNA is TGTGCCAGCAGTTTAGAGGGACGCAGCTCCTACGAGCAGTACTTC. Its translation is CASSLEGRSSYEQYF.

The rearrangement joins TRBV19 to TRBJ1-1, with D hard to call. The CDR3 has 13 residues. CDR1 and CDR2 (germline): LNHDA, SQIVND (reference sequence). Trimming removed 2 bases at V and 0 bases at J, with 4 bases between. The CDR3 loop reads CASSIFMNTEAFF. CDR3 coding DNA: TGTGCCAGTAGTATATTTATGAACACTGAAGCTTTCTTT. The whole variable domain, remainder taken from reference TRBV19 and TRBJ1-1, is DGGITQSPKYLFRKEGQNVTLSCEQNLNHDAMYWYRQDPGQGLRLIYYSQIVNDFQKGDIAEGYSVSREKKESFPLTVTSAQKNPTAFYLCASSIFMNTEAFFGQGTRLTVV.

The CDR3 loop reads CASRTGSGSREQYF. The DNA of the CDR3 is TGTGCCAGCCGGACAGGGAGCGGTTCTCGCGAGCAGTACTTC. V and J are TRBV6-5 and TRBJ2-7, with 8 bases fitting TRBD1. Germline lookup yields CDR1 MNHEY and CDR2 SVGAGI. The CDR3 has 14 amino acids. The junction had 12 bases not matched to a gene; V was cut back by 8 bases and J by 6 bases.

The chain combines TRBV11-2 with TRBJ2-7; D is unresolved. Germline-derived CDR1 and CDR2 are SGHAT and FQNNGV. V lost 5 bases, J lost 1 base, and 18 bases lay in between. This CDR3 spans 16 amino acids. This CDR3 is CASSDVGASRSYEQYF. For the CDR3, the DNA is TGTGCCAGCAGCGACGTCGGCGCCAGCAGGTCCTACGAGCAGTACTTC.

V gene TRBV19 combines with J gene TRBJ2-7; TRBD2 agrees at 12 bases. The CDR3 is made up of 15 amino acids. V lost 5 bases, J lost 3 bases, and 5 bases stayed unmatched. Germline V gene data show CDR1 as LNHDA and CDR2 as SQIVND (reference sequence). The CDR3 reads CASSVGLAGYYEQYF. CDR3 sequence (DNA): TGTGCCAGTAGTGTTGGACTAGCGGGATACTACGAGCAGTACTTC.

Only one count was recorded for this clone. CDR3 DNA: TGTGCCAGCAGTTTATTAGCGGGAAATCAGCCCCAGCATTTT. It is translated as CASSLLAGNQPQHF. V and J are TRBV28 and TRBJ1-5; D unresolved. Germline V gene sequence: CDR1 MDHEN, CDR2 SYDVKM. V was clipped by 1 base and J by 4 bases, with 8 bases between them. The CDR3 covers 14 residues.